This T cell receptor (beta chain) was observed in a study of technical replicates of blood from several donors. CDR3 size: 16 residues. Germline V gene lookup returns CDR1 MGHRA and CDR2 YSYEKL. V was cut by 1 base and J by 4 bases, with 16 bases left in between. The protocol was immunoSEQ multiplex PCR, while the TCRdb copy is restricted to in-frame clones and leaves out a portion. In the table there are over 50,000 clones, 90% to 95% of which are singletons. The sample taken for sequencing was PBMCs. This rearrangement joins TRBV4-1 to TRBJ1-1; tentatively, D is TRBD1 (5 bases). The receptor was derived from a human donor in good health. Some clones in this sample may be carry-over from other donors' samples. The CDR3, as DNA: TGCGCCAGCAGCCAAGTATCAGGGTATGTTGGCACTGAAGCTTTCTTT. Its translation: CASSQVSGYVGTEAFF.